The rows below give T cell receptor beta chains drawn from one sample of a study of kidney transplant recipient with SARS-CoV-2 infection. TCRdb ran MiXCR on the reads and lists one entry per CDR3 protein. Seen here are under 300,000 distinct CDR3 sequences, under 30% observed once, and the top ten hold nearly 7.5%. Sequences were derived from a blood sample, sampled at baseline and on day 111 from a kidney transplant recipient. The receptor source for this set is a male patient aged 30 to 39 who had COVID-19 and was a kidney transplant recipient. These T cells may partly come from the graft donor. CDR3s include the opening cysteine and the closing phenylalanine or tryptophan. D genes are given only for firm matches. Size is stated for part of the rows, as once, few or many counts, or as a class when the clone is expanded.

d_gene: TRBD2; j_gene: TRBJ2-2; v_gene: TRBV7-3; abundance: few; CDR3nt: TGTGCCAGCAGCTTGTCGACTAGCGGAGACACCGGGGAGCTGTTTTTT; CDR3aa: CASSLSTSGDTGELFF
d_gene: -; j_gene: TRBJ1-2; v_gene: TRBV6-6; abundance: many; CDR3nt: TGTGCCAGCATCACGCGACCAGGGAAACTCTATGGCTACACCTTC; CDR3aa: CASITRPGKLYGYTF
d_gene: -; j_gene: TRBJ1-1; v_gene: TRBV11-2; abundance: many; CDR3nt: TGTGCCAGCAGCTCCGGAGGGGGTGCAATGCACACTGAAGCTTTCTTT; CDR3aa: CASSSGGGAMHTEAFF
d_gene: -; j_gene: TRBJ1-2; v_gene: TRBV10-1; abundance: many; CDR3nt: TGCGCCAGCAGTGGCGAATCAAGATCGCGAAAGACCTATGGCTACACCTTC; CDR3aa: CASSGESRSRKTYGYTF
d_gene: -; j_gene: TRBJ1-6; v_gene: TRBV19; abundance: many; CDR3nt: TGTGCCAGTAGTATAGATGTGCGGGGCTCACCCCTCCACTTT; CDR3aa: CASSIDVRGSPLHF
d_gene: -; j_gene: TRBJ2-1; v_gene: TRBV2; abundance: -; CDR3nt: TGTGCCAACAGGGACTATTTCAATGAGCAGTTCTTC; CDR3aa: CANRDYFNEQFF
d_gene: -; j_gene: TRBJ2-5; v_gene: TRBV11-2; abundance: many; CDR3nt: TGTGCCAGCAGCCCCCCCGTGACAACTACCCGGTACTTC; CDR3aa: CASSPPVTTTRYF
d_gene: -; j_gene: TRBJ1-2; v_gene: TRBV11-1; abundance: many; CDR3nt: TGTGCCAGCAGCCACCAGCATAAGGCTGGAAAGACCTATGGCTACACCTTC; CDR3aa: CASSHQHKAGKTYGYTF
d_gene: TRBD1; j_gene: TRBJ2-7; v_gene: TRBV2; abundance: many; CDR3nt: TGTGCCAGCAGTGAGGGGCAGGGGGCTGACGAGCAGTACTTC; CDR3aa: CASSEGQGADEQYF
d_gene: TRBD2; j_gene: TRBJ2-1; v_gene: TRBV4-2; abundance: many; CDR3nt: TGTGCCAGCAGCCGACTAGCGGGAGAGCTAAATGAGCAGTTCTTC; CDR3aa: CASSRLAGELNEQFF
d_gene: TRBD1; j_gene: TRBJ2-5; v_gene: TRBV11-3; abundance: few; CDR3nt: TGTGCCAGCAGCTTAGGCGGACAGGCCGGGGAGACCCAGTACTTC; CDR3aa: CASSLGGQAGETQYF
d_gene: -; j_gene: TRBJ1-2; v_gene: TRBV7-8; abundance: many; CDR3nt: TGTGCCAGCAGCGTTTTAGAGTTTACCCGAAAGACCTATGGCTACACCTTC; CDR3aa: CASSVLEFTRKTYGYTF
d_gene: TRBD2; j_gene: TRBJ2-1; v_gene: TRBV9; abundance: many; CDR3nt: TGTGCCAGCAGCGTAGAAGGCGGGAGGGTTCAGAATGAGCAGTTCTTC; CDR3aa: CASSVEGGRVQNEQFF
d_gene: -; j_gene: TRBJ1-6; v_gene: TRBV2; abundance: many; CDR3nt: TGTGCCAGCAGTGAATATGCAGGGCATTCACCCCTCCACTTT; CDR3aa: CASSEYAGHSPLHF
d_gene: -; j_gene: TRBJ2-7; v_gene: TRBV28; abundance: many; CDR3nt: TGTGCCAGCACCCCCTGGCTGCAGGGGTCCTACGAGCAGTACTTC; CDR3aa: CASTPWLQGSYEQYF
d_gene: -; j_gene: TRBJ2-3; v_gene: TRBV5-1; abundance: many; CDR3nt: TGCGCCAGCAGTATACCGCTTAGCGATGCAGATACGCAGTATTTT; CDR3aa: CASSIPLSDADTQYF
d_gene: -; j_gene: TRBJ1-2; v_gene: TRBV7-7; abundance: many; CDR3nt: TGTGCCAGCAGCTTGGACTTTAAGTGCCGAAAGACCTATGGCTACACCTTC; CDR3aa: CASSLDFKCRKTYGYTF
d_gene: TRBD1; j_gene: TRBJ1-2; v_gene: TRBV7-2; abundance: many; CDR3nt: TGTGCCAGCAGGGGCGCAGGGGGCGGGACCTTC; CDR3aa: CASRGAGGGTF
d_gene: -; j_gene: TRBJ1-2; v_gene: TRBV11-2; abundance: many; CDR3nt: TGTGCCAGCAGCTGCGTAGGAACAAGCAGAAAGACCTATGGCTACACCTTC; CDR3aa: CASSCVGTSRKTYGYTF
d_gene: TRBD2; j_gene: TRBJ2-2; v_gene: TRBV2; abundance: many; CDR3nt: TGTGCCAGCAGGGGGACTAGCGGGAGTGCCGGGGAGCTGTTTTTT; CDR3aa: CASRGTSGSAGELFF
d_gene: -; j_gene: TRBJ1-5; v_gene: TRBV4-1; abundance: -; CDR3nt: TGCGCCAGCAGCCAAGATGGACCGGATATGGGGCCCCAGCGTTTT; CDR3aa: CASSQDGPDMGPQRF
d_gene: TRBD2; j_gene: TRBJ2-1; v_gene: TRBV6-5; abundance: many; CDR3nt: TGTGCCAGCAGTCCCCGGACTAGCGGGAGCAATGAGCAGTTCTTC; CDR3aa: CASSPRTSGSNEQFF